The clone carrying this T cell receptor beta chain has ten or more counts. The antigen is undetermined. An end of the junction differs from the germline gene, which may be a read error. The CDR3 is made up of 13 amino acids. CDR1 and CDR2 (germline): SGHTA, FQGNSA. Researchers built TCR beta libraries using quantitative 5'-RACE with molecular barcodes. TCRdb recomputed calls from the 5' RACE reads with MiXCR, one row per CDR3 protein. The table has 800,000 to 900,000 distinct CDR3 sequences, 12% seen once. These data are taken from a study of CD8 T cells in ankylosing spondylitis. Study results and limitations: Reportedly, disease-linked clones are significantly enriched in ankylosing spondylitis patients' matched synovial fluid. It appeared that ankylosing spondylitis blood was characterized by a TCR beta motif of 8 or 9 highly homologous variants.

This clonotype was sampled from a male donor with ankylosing spondylitis. The V and J genes are TRBV7-2 and TRBJ2-7, with D perhaps matching TRBD2 (5 bases). The source material was blood, either unsorted or a sorted T cell fraction (not recorded which). In nucleotides, the CDR3 is TGTGCCAGCAGTTTAGGTCGGGGTTACGAGCAGTACTTC. Translated: CASSLGRGYEQYF.